This T cell receptor beta chain was sequenced for a study of control samples from healthy donors and cancer patients. Trimming took off 0 bases at V and 4 bases at J, with 13 bases between the two ends. This CDR3 is 17 amino acids long. The germline V gene encodes CDR1 SGHDN and CDR2 FVKESK. TCRdb's table, derived via immunoSEQ multiplex PCR, lists solely in-frame clones and lacks some. The sample contains 200,000 to 250,000 clones, 90% to 95% of which appear only once. The sample consisted of blood. The chain couples TRBV14 to TRBJ1-6; D not certain. This sequence originates from a man aged 45-60 years in good health. The CDR3 bases are TGTGCCAGCAGCCAAGATGTCAGGCGCGGTTATAATTCACCCCTCCACTTT. Translating it yields CASSQDVRRGYNSPLHF.